The clone carrying this T cell receptor beta chain counts as medium-sized. No antigen is known for it. CDR1 and CDR2 from the germline V gene are SGHTA and FQGNSA. The V gene lost 2 bases and the J gene lost 2 bases, with 14 bases spanning the gap. The CDR3 is 16 amino acids. This specimen comes from a study of spatial heterogeneity in lung cancer. Study observations and caveats: How many expanded intratumoral alpha and beta TCRs were present tracked the tumor mutation count, which was a count of nonsynonymous mutations.

TCRdb re-analysed the 5' RACE reads in MiXCR, keeping a single row per CDR3 protein. This sample has roughly 12,000 distinct CDR3 sequences; roughly 7% occur once, and the top ten carry around 3.6%. Time point given: sample taken at primary tumor resection. This specimen was lung tumor tissue, taken at surgery. The clonotype originates from a female donor with early-stage non-small cell lung cancer. The rearrangement uses TRBV7-2 and TRBJ2-3; no clear D. This chain's CDR3 is CASSLSPSYYTDTQYF. CDR3 in DNA: TGTGCCAGCAGCTTAAGCCCCTCTTACTACACAGATACGCAGTATTTT.